The 8 T cell receptor beta chains below were found in one sample sequenced in a study of CD8+ T cells in alopecia areata. RNA extraction was followed by reverse transcription into cDNA, which acted as the sequencing template. Generated by immunoSEQ multiplex PCR, the TCRdb table keeps only in-frame clones and is missing some. Of under 250,000 clones listed, 50% to 60% are singletons. The specimen comprised CD4+ T cells sorted from blood, sampled at week 0. Receptor source: a human donor with alopecia areata.

V gene TRBV2 combines with J gene TRBJ1-2; a weak D match, TRBD1 (5 bases). In germline, CDR1 is SNHLY, CDR2 FYNNEI. This CDR3 is built from 15 residues. With 2 bases removed from V and 5 bases from J, the gap between germline ends came to 15 bases. Written as DNA, the CDR3 is TGTGCCAGCAGTGAATGGGGGAGGAACGGGTATGGCTACACCTTC. Amino acid sequence: CASSEWGRNGYGYTF.

The chain employs TRBV29-1 and TRBJ2-1; TRBD1 is a possible D gene (5 bases). CDR1 and CDR2 (germline): SQVTM, ANQGSEA. CDR3 length: 14 residues. V was clipped by 0 bases and J by 3 bases, with 9 bases between them. The CDR3 reads CSVEDRGSYNEQFF. As DNA, the CDR3 is TGCAGCGTTGAAGATAGGGGTAGCTACAATGAGCAGTTCTTC.

The CDR3 is CASSPLATNTGELFF. Here the CDR3 DNA reads TGTGCCAGCAGCCCCCTCGCGACGAACACCGGGGAGCTGTTTTTT. The chain carries TRBV7-3 and TRBJ2-2, with no clear D. Trimming took off 5 bases at V and 0 bases at J, with 10 bases between the two ends. Germline CDR1 is SGHTA and CDR2 is FQGTGA. This CDR3 is 15 amino acids long.

This clone has just a few counts. The chain links TRBV20-1 to TRBJ1-2, with unresolved D. The CDR3 is made up of 11 amino acids. The V end was cut by 5 bases, the J end by 5 bases, with 9 bases between. CDR1 and CDR2 (germline): DFQATT, SNEGSKA (reference sequence). The CDR3 is CSASAIYGYTF. The CDR3, as DNA: TGCAGTGCTTCGGCTATTTATGGCTACACCTTC.

This clone was seen only a few times. The rearrangement joins TRBV27 to TRBJ2-3, with unresolved D. CDR1 MNHEY and CDR2 SMNVEV come from the germline V gene (reference sequence). The CDR3 has 14 amino acids. The germline V and J ends were trimmed by 5 bases and 4 bases, with 13 bases remaining between them. The CDR3 protein is CASSPSMVSDTQYF. The CDR3, as DNA: TGTGCCAGCAGTCCCTCCATGGTTTCAGATACGCAGTATTTT.

Concerning this clone itself: Germline and junction disagree at one end, which may indicate a read error. J is TRBJ2-7 and V is TRBV27; D is ambiguous. The V gene's germline CDR1 is MNHEY and CDR2 SMNVEV (reference sequence). The CDR3 extends over 13 amino acids. The CDR3 sequence: CASSPHNSNEQYF. CDR3 in DNA: TGTGCCAGCAGCCCCCACAACTCCAACGAGCAGTACTTC.

CDR3 amino acids: CASSDRRDEKLFF. In DNA form, the CDR3 reads TGCGCCAGCAGTGATCGGCGGGATGAAAAACTGTTTTTT. The rearrangement joins TRBV10-1 to TRBJ1-4; no reliable D call. The germline CDR1 and CDR2 sequences are WNHNN and SYGVQD (reference sequence). The CDR3 runs to 13 residues. Trimming left V 3 bases short and J 6 bases short, with 8 bases between.

The J gene is TRBJ2-5, the V gene TRBV4-1, with TRBD2 matching over 12 bases. Trimming removed 4 bases from V and 5 bases from J; junction bases left unmatched: 17. Germline V gives CDR1 MGHRA, CDR2 YSYEKL. The CDR3 is 19 amino acids. Here the CDR3 DNA reads TGCGCCAGCAGCCCCCGACTAGCGGGAGTGCTCAAACCCGCCGAGACCCAGTACTTC. Encoded protein: CASSPRLAGVLKPAETQYF.